The present entry profiles one T cell receptor beta chain with its context. Method: immunoSEQ multiplex PCR; TCRdb's copy keeps in-frame clones and lacks some. The sample has a few hundred thousand clones; around 89% are singletons. This CDR3 has 14 residues. Germline CDR1 is SGDLS and CDR2 is YYNGEE. V lost 1 base and J 4 bases, leaving 6 bases between the germline ends. The data were taken from a study of blood T cell repertoires in COVID-19. Sequencing was performed on PBMCs or T cells enriched from blood (not recorded which). The rearrangement uses TRBV9 and TRBJ1-6, with D perhaps matching TRBD1 (5 bases). This sequence was found in a man younger than 40 who had been exposed to COVID-19. DNA of the CDR3: TGTGCCAGCAGCGTACAGGGTTATAATTCACCCCTCCACTTT. Translating gives CASSVQGYNSPLHF. Together with reference TRBV9 and TRBJ1-6, the CDR3 gives the full variable domain: DSGVTQTPKHLITATGQRVTLRCSPRSGDLSVYWYQQSLDQGLQFLIQYYNGEERAKGNILERFSAQQFPDLHSELNLSSLELGDSALYFCASSVQGYNSPLHFGNGTRLTVT.